This T cell receptor (beta chain) appears in the sequencing data of a study of blood T cell repertoires in COVID-19. About the research overall: Spain, Italy and the United States supplied samples that represented acute and convalescent COVID-19. PBMCs, B-cell-depleted T cells, or T cells provided the cDNA or gDNA that made up the material.

This CDR3 has 13 amino acids. Germline CDR1 is SGHDT and CDR2 is YYEEEE. With V trimmed by 3 bases and J by 5 bases, 2 bases remained unmatched. Study processing details: Amplification of reference gene primers was used by the study to estimate nucleated cell counts. Clones were sequenced by immunoSEQ multiplex PCR, and TCRdb holds only the in-frame ones, with some missing. The DNA gave D and trimming, while V, J and clone size come from that table. The table records around 100,000 clones, around four fifths of them present only once. The sequence derives from a man between 60 and 70 years old with acute or convalescent COVID-19. Specimen: peripheral blood. The V call is TRBV5-6, the J call TRBJ1-2; 9 positions match TRBD1. The CDR3: CASSYDRGYGYTF. The CDR3 DNA follows: TGTGCCAGCAGCTATGACAGGGGGTATGGCTACACCTTC.